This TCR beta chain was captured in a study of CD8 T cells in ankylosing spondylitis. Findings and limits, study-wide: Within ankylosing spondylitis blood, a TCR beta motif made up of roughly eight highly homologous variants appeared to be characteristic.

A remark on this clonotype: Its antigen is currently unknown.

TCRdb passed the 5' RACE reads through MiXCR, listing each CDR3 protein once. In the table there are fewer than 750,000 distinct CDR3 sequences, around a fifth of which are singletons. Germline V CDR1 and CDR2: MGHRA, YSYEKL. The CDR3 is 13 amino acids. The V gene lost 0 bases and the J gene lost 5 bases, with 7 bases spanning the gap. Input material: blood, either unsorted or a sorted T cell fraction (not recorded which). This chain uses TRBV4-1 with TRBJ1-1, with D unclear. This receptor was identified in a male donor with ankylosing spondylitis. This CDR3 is CASSQEGWTEAFF. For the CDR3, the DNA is TGCGCCAGCAGCCAAGAGGGTTGGACTGAAGCTTTCTTT.